These 17 T cell receptor beta chains were all obtained from the same sample, sequenced in a study of regulatory T cells in long-lasting Graves disease (dated by TCRdb to 2020 to 2023). Per the publication, the time point label means: newly diagnosed GD, antithyroid drugs for less than 3 months. For both TCR sequencing and RNA sequencing, RNA was extracted from PBMCs using TRIzol. Libraries came from multiplex PCR. Data came from an Illumina HiSeq 4000. TCR beta libraries were built with iRepertoire HTBI primers and Arm-PCR amplification of CDR3 regions. Using fastp trimming at Q25 and MiXCR clonotype assembly, TCRdb reanalyzed the public sequencing data and kept in-frame beta chains. When rows share a CDR3 protein, they turn into one entry using the most common DNA and genes. The sample table shows fewer than 650,000 distinct CDR3 sequences, and 16% are seen once. Jointly, the top ten make up under 20% of the sample.

These records were also assigned to another study, of T cells in Graves' hyperthyroidism and ophthalmopathy.

This sample comprised peripheral blood mononuclear cells (PBMCs), obtained at new diagnosis, from a patient treated with antithyroid drugs. The receptors originated from a woman in her twenties or thirties with Graves disease. Donor details come from another sample of the same person, matched by shared clones.

The chain uses TRBV20-1 and TRBJ2-1, with TRBD1 matching 8 bases. The germline gives CDR1 DFQATT, CDR2 SNEGSKA (reference sequence). CDR3 length equals 12 residues. CDR3 DNA: TGCAGCGGACAGGGTTTATCCTATGAGCAGTTCTTC. Translation gives CSGQGLSYEQFF.

This clonotype appeared a few times. The chain couples TRBV28 to TRBJ2-5; D is tentatively TRBD1 or TRBD2 (5 bases each). V was shortened by 5 bases and J by 5 bases, with 27 bases between the two germline ends. Germline CDR1 reads MDHEN; CDR2 reads SYDVKM. This CDR3 has 18 amino acids. The CDR3 region has the DNA TGTGCCAGCAGTCCGTCATCCCGGGGCCTATCTCGTGGGGAGACCCAGTACTTC. This translates into CASSPSSRGLSRGETQYF.

This clonotype turned up a few times. This chain uses TRBV7-6 with TRBJ1-1; D not certain. The CDR3 is 16 residues long. Trimming stripped 4 bases from V and 1 base from J, with 16 bases between. Germline CDR1 SGHVS, CDR2 FNYEAQ. The CDR3, as DNA: TGTGCCAGCAGCTCCCGTGCCTCCGGCAGGAACACTGAAGCTTTCTTT. Translation: CASSSRASGRNTEAFF.

This sequence joins TRBV6-5 and TRBJ1-1, with D unclear. The CDR3 consists of 15 residues. The V gene's germline CDR1 is MNHEY and CDR2 SVGAGI. The V end was cut by 2 bases, the J end by 0 bases, with 10 bases between. This CDR3 is CASSYNAYMNTEAFF. As DNA, the CDR3 is TGTGCCAGCAGTTACAACGCTTACATGAACACTGAAGCTTTCTTT.

This clonotype was seen at least ten times. V usage is TRBV11-3 and J usage is TRBJ1-1; no clear D. Germline CDR1 reads SGHNT; CDR2 reads YENEEA. V was pared by 5 bases and J by 4 bases, with 17 bases between. This CDR3 comprises 15 residues. DNA for the CDR3: TGTGCCAGCAGCCCCCTCCGAGTTAACATCACTGAAGCTTTCTTT. Protein: CASSPLRVNITEAFF.

This clonotype was seen repeatedly, ten times or more. J is TRBJ1-1 and V is TRBV27; no firm D call. Germline V CDR1 and CDR2: MNHEY, SMNVEV (reference sequence). This CDR3 is 14 amino acids long. The V and J ends lost 0 bases and 7 bases respectively, with 12 bases between them. The CDR3 reads CASSLSNGVSEAFF. Written as DNA, the CDR3 is TGTGCCAGCAGTTTATCGAATGGGGTGAGTGAAGCTTTCTTT.

Ten or more counts support this clonotype. The CDR3 is CASSLDPTAGLIYEQYF. The CDR3 nucleotides are TGTGCCAGCAGCTTGGATCCGACAGCCGGGTTGATATACGAGCAGTACTTC. The rearrangement joins TRBV7-8 to TRBJ2-7, with D perhaps matching TRBD1 (5 bases). Deletions cut 3 bases from V and 4 bases from J, with 22 bases between. CDR3 length: 17 amino acids. Germline V gives CDR1 SGHVS, CDR2 FQNEAQ.

The chain has TRBV20-1 and TRBJ1-1; D may be TRBD1 (6 bases). This CDR3 spans 14 amino acids. Germline lookup yields CDR1 DFQATT and CDR2 SNEGSKA (reference sequence). Trimming took off 0 bases at V and 0 bases at J, with 8 bases between the two ends. The CDR3 nucleotides read TGCAGTGCTAGAGAACAGGGAGTGAACACTGAAGCTTTCTTT. Translating gives CSAREQGVNTEAFF.

This clonotype appeared a few times. The genes are TRBV20-1 and TRBJ1-1; D unresolved. Trimming removed 7 bases at V and 1 base at J, with 7 bases between. The CDR3 consists of 11 residues. Germline CDR1 is DFQATT and CDR2 is SNEGSKA (reference sequence). CDR3 residues: CSEFENTEAFF. CDR3 bases: TGCAGTGAATTTGAGAACACTGAAGCTTTCTTT.

Note on this clonotype: At one of its ends the junction is not consistent with the germline gene, which may arise from a read error. The CDR3 DNA is TGTGCCAGTAGTATCCCAGGGAGCTCCTACAATGCGCAGTTCTTC. It encodes CASSIPGSSYNAQFF. The chain carries TRBV19 and TRBJ2-1, with D possibly being TRBD1 or TRBD2 (5 bases each). Germline CDR1 is LNHDA and CDR2 is SQIVND (reference sequence). This CDR3 has 15 residues.

The chain couples TRBV7-2 to TRBJ1-1; no firm D call. Between the trimmed V and J ends, which lost 3 bases and 7 bases, there was a span of 6 bases. The germline V gene has CDR1 SGHTA and CDR2 FQGNSA. CDR3 length equals 11 residues. Here the CDR3 DNA reads TGTGCCAGCAGCTTGCAACTTGAAGCTTTCTTT. As protein: CASSLQLEAFF.

Notes on this clonotype: A far larger clone differs by one base, so this is likely a read error. No conserved phenylalanine or tryptophan ends this CDR3, so it is likely a read error. This chain joins TRBV5-6 and TRBJ1-2, with D uncertain. The length of the CDR3 is 15 residues. V shed 6 bases and J shed 0 bases, with 15 bases lying between them. Germline CDR1 reads SGHDT; CDR2 reads YYEEEE. The CDR3 DNA reads TGTGCCAGCATTTCACCGCCGGAGGCTAACTATGGCTACACCCTC. It is translated as CASISPPEANYGYTL.

The chain employs TRBV6-1 and TRBJ2-7; perhaps TRBD2 as D (6 bases). This CDR3 has 15 residues. Deletions cut 3 bases from V and 3 bases from J, with 15 bases between. Germline V gene data show CDR1 as MNHNS and CDR2 as SASEGT. For the CDR3, the DNA is TGTGCCAGCAGTGAGTCCGGGACTTCATTCTACGAGCAGTACTTC. Its protein product is CASSESGTSFYEQYF.

Note on this clonotype: This may come from a read error, since a much larger clone is one base off. This chain uses TRBV28 with TRBJ2-7; D is undetermined. The V gene lost 11 bases and the J gene lost 4 bases, with 18 bases spanning the gap. The V gene's germline CDR1 is MDHEN and CDR2 SYDVKM. The CDR3 has 13 amino acids. The CDR3 DNA follows: TGTGCCGCTAGGACCTCTCCCGGGTACGAGCAGTACTTC. It encodes CAARTSPGYEQYF.

The chain employs TRBV4-1 and TRBJ1-5; 7 nucleotides agree with TRBD1. The CDR3 is 15 residues long. The junction had 3 bases not matched to a gene; V was cut back by 3 bases and J by 1 base. Germline assignment: CDR1 MGHRA and CDR2 YSYEKL. CDR3 sequence (DNA): TGCGCCAGCAGCCAGCAGGGGGTGAGCAATCAGCCCCAGCATTTT. This sequence encodes CASSQQGVSNQPQHF.

This clonotype was detected ten times or more. The gene calls are TRBV12-3 or TRBV12-4 and TRBJ2-1, with D maybe TRBD1 (6 bases). This CDR3 comprises 11 residues. The V gene lost 9 bases and the J gene lost 8 bases, with 11 bases spanning the gap. The CDR3, as DNA: TGTGCCAGTTTAGAGGGGGATGAGCAGTTCTTC. Translation: CASLEGDEQFF.

This clonotype has a count of ten or more. J is TRBJ1-4 and V is TRBV2; D unresolved. The CDR3 covers 13 residues. CDR1 SNHLY and CDR2 FYNNEI come from the germline V gene. V lost 7 bases, J lost 8 bases, and 14 bases lay in between. In nucleotides, the CDR3 is TGTGCCAGCAACGAAGACACGGGGGAAAAACTGTTTTTT. It yields the protein CASNEDTGEKLFF.